This entry concerns a single T cell receptor (beta chain). The record originates from a study of control samples from healthy donors and cancer patients. TCRdb's copy holds only in-frame clones and misses some; the assay was immunoSEQ multiplex PCR. The repertoire holds 150,000 or so clones, with over 85% as singletons. The sequence derives from a man between 18 and 29 years old in good health. The source material was blood.

CDR3 sequence (DNA): TGTGCCAGCAGCTCCCCACTGGAGCTTGGAAACACCATATATTTT. Protein: CASSSPLELGNTIYF. The rearrangement uses TRBV7-2 and TRBJ1-3; D is undetermined. Germline V gene data show CDR1 as SGHTA and CDR2 as FQGNSA. Trimming cost V 4 bases and J 3 bases, with 13 bases left between them. This CDR3 has 15 amino acids.